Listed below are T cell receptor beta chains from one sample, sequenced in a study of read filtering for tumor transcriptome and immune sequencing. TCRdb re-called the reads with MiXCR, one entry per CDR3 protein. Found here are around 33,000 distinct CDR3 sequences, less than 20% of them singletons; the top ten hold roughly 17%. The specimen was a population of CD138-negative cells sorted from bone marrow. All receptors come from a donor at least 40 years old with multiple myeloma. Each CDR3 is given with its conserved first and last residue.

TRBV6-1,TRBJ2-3,CASSEILAGTDTQYF
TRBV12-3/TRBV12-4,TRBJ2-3,CASNKHLAGGTDTQYF
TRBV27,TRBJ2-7,CASSSKRLSHEQYF
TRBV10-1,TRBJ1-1,CAGSARTDTETFF
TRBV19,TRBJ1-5,CASKGMRNQPQHF
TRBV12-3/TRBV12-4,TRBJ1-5,CASSPPSQGRGNQPQHF
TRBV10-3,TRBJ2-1,CATLGLPDYNGQFF
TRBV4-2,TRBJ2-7,CASSQEPGGTNYEQYF
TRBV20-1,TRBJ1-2,CSARRGAGEGYTF
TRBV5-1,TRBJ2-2,CASSLILETGELFF
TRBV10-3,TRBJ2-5,CAISEGGQKETQYF
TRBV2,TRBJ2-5,CASSPTWGQETQYF
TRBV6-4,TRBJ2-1,CARHQKQFF
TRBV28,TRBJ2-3,CASKRRGLAGNGGTDTQYF
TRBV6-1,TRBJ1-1,CASSEMGVCGEAFF
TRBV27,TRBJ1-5,CASSLSRAVAAQPQHF
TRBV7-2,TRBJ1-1,CASSFGAAEAFF
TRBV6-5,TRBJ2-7,CASRGKGGTYEQYF
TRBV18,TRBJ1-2,CASSPVAASNYGYTF
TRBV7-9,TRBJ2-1,CASSFLRGGVGEQFF
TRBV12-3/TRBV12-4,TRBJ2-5,CASSLWGGETQYF
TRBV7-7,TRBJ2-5,CASSSGGGGPQETQYF
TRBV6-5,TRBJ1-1,CASGPTVAGPNEAFF
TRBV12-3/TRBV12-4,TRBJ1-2,CASSQTTNYGYTF
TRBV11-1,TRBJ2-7,CASRTATYEQYF
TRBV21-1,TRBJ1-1,CASRLGGNTEAFF
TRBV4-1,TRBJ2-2,CASSPPPDRENTGELFF